The 21 T cell receptor beta chains presented below share a single source sample, sequenced in a study of T-cell reconstitution after alpha-beta-depleted transplantation in children. Unique molecular identifiers were incorporated when the TCRbeta library was constructed. A single record per CDR3 protein comes from TCRdb applying MiXCR to the PCR reads. Of around 530,000 distinct CDR3 sequences in the sample, about 33% were seen once. Sequences were derived from PBMCs from the stem cell graft donor, sampled from the stem cell graft. These receptors were taken from a human donor who donated a stem cell graft to a child with aplastic anemia.

Only a few counts were recorded for this clonotype. The chain joins TRBV20-1 to TRBJ2-5; a weak D match, TRBD2 (5 bases). Trimming left V 6 bases short and J 10 bases short, with 15 bases between. The germline gives CDR1 DFQATT, CDR2 SNEGSKA (reference sequence). The CDR3 contains 11 residues. CDR3 coding DNA: TGCAGTGCCCCAACGGGGTACGGCCAGTACTTC. It is translated as CSAPTGYGQYF.

This clonotype turned up a few times. This sequence joins TRBV5-1 and TRBJ2-7; 11 bases map to TRBD2. Trimming at V came to 5 bases and at J to 7 bases, leaving 11 bases not matched to a gene. Germline V gene data show CDR1 as SGHRS and CDR2 as YFSETQ. This CDR3 has 15 amino acids. CDR3 sequence reads: CASRQILAGVEEQYF. In DNA form, the CDR3 reads TGCGCCAGCAGGCAGATACTAGCGGGAGTGGAGGAGCAGTACTTC.

The rearrangement joins TRBV10-1 to TRBJ2-3, with 8 bases fitting TRBD2. V was clipped by 5 bases and J by 8 bases; unmatched bases: 6. The CDR3 is made up of 13 amino acids. The V gene's germline CDR1 is WNHNN and CDR2 SYGVQD (reference sequence). CDR3 nucleotides: TGCGCCAGCAGTCCAGCGGGAGAGGGTACGCAGTATTTT. Translation: CASSPAGEGTQYF.

The chain recombines TRBV5-1 with TRBJ2-1; TRBD2 matches at 12 bases. The CDR3 sequence is 17 residues long. Per the germline V gene, CDR1 is SGHRS and CDR2 is YFSETQ. V was pared by 1 base and J by 7 bases, with 9 bases of the junction left unmatched. The CDR3 reads CASSLLSSGRAGNEQFF. CDR3 bases: TGCGCCAGCAGCTTGCTGTCTAGCGGGAGGGCCGGGAATGAGCAGTTCTTC.

V is TRBV25-1 and J is TRBJ1-1; D remains unclear. V lost 5 bases and J lost 3, with 19 bases in between. Germline CDR1 is MGHDK and CDR2 is SYGVNS. The CDR3 is 16 amino acids. The CDR3 nucleotides are TGTGCCAGCAGTCCCCCAAAATGGGTATCGGACACTGAAGCTTTCTTT. It translates to CASSPPKWVSDTEAFF.

The table lists this clonotype with a few counts. The chain links TRBV12-3 or TRBV12-4 to TRBJ2-7; TRBD2 is a possible D gene (6 bases). V was trimmed by 5 bases and J by 10 bases, leaving 15 bases between them. CDR3 length: 12 amino acids. CDR3 region: CASSLGGVEQYF. The CDR3 coding sequence is TGTGCCAGCAGTCTCGGGGGTGTGGAACAGTACTTC.

This clonotype showed up just a few times. The chain has TRBV27 and TRBJ1-2; 10 bases fit TRBD1. Per the germline V gene, CDR1 is MNHEY and CDR2 is SMNVEV (reference sequence). The CDR3 has 15 amino acids. V dropped 5 bases and J dropped 5; count of bases not matched to a gene: 8. The CDR3 protein is CASSVTGTGVYGYTF. For the CDR3, the DNA is TGTGCCAGCAGTGTTACCGGGACAGGGGTTTATGGCTACACCTTC.

This clonotype was seen a handful of times. V is TRBV12-5 and J is TRBJ1-2, with no clear D. Trimming cost V 2 bases and J 2 bases, with 0 bases left between them. Germline V CDR1 and CDR2: LGHNT, FRNRAP. The CDR3 contains 11 residues. CDR3 DNA sequence: TGTGCTAGTGGTTTGAACTATGGCTACACCTTC. Amino acids: CASGLNYGYTF.

This clonotype was counted between two and nine times. This chain joins TRBV18 and TRBJ2-1; the match to TRBD2 covers 10 bases. In germline, CDR1 is KGHSH, CDR2 LQKENI. The ends lost 3 bases at V and 10 bases at J; junction bases unmatched: 9. This CDR3 spans 15 amino acids. The CDR3 nucleotides are TGTGCCAGCTCACCTGCTAGCGGGGGAGGTGAGGAGCAGTTCTTC. Amino acids: CASSPASGGGEEQFF.

The chain carries TRBV7-2 and TRBJ1-2, with 9 bases lining up with TRBD1. Germline values: CDR1 SGHTA, CDR2 FQGNSA. The CDR3 is made up of 15 amino acids. Trimming cost V 3 bases and J 6 bases; bases outside gene matches: 8. CDR3 sequence: CASSFLQGAVDGYTF. The CDR3 DNA is TGTGCCAGCAGCTTTCTACAGGGGGCTGTGGATGGCTACACCTTC. The full variable domain, in which reference TRBV7-2 and TRBJ1-2 provide the parts outside the CDR3, is GAGVSQSPSNKVTEKGKDVELRCDPISGHTALYWYRQSLGQGLEFLIYFQGNSAPDKSGLPSDRFSAERTGGSVSTLTIQRTQQEDSAVYLCASSFLQGAVDGYTFGSGTRLTVV.

This clonotype was seen repeatedly, ten times or more. The gene calls are TRBV12-3 or TRBV12-4 and TRBJ2-2; a weak D match, TRBD2 (5 bases). V lost 10 bases and J lost 6, with 21 bases in between. This CDR3 is 15 amino acids long. The CDR3 reads CATQHRGSGAGELFF. CDR3 bases: TGTGCCACCCAGCATCGAGGGAGCGGCGCCGGGGAGCTGTTTTTT.

This rearrangement joins TRBV27 to TRBJ2-7; 8 bases match TRBD1. V shed 7 bases, J shed 11 bases, and the junction held 13 bases outside the gene matches. The CDR3 length is 13 residues. The germline gives CDR1 MNHEY, CDR2 SMNVEV (reference sequence). CDR3 sequence: CASKFIMGQAEYV. DNA for the CDR3: TGTGCCAGCAAGTTTATTATGGGACAGGCCGAGTACGTC.

The genes are TRBV29-1 and TRBJ1-1; D unresolved. V was pared by 2 bases and J by 0 bases, with 10 bases between. The CDR3 is made up of 14 amino acids. Germline V gene data show CDR1 as SQVTM and CDR2 as ANQGSEA. The CDR3 is CSVEWAAMNTEAFF. The CDR3 DNA sequence: TGCAGCGTTGAATGGGCAGCTATGAACACTGAAGCTTTCTTT.

J is TRBJ2-1 and V is TRBV20-1; D perhaps matches TRBD1 (6 bases). V lost 2 bases to trimming and J lost 5 bases, with 19 bases between them. Germline loops: CDR1 DFQATT, CDR2 SNEGSKA (reference sequence). The CDR3 is made up of 16 amino acids. The CDR3 sequence is CSARWVRTVIHNEQFF. The CDR3, as DNA: TGCAGTGCTAGATGGGTCCGGACAGTAATCCACAATGAGCAGTTCTTC.

This chain joins TRBV7-3 and TRBJ2-5; TRBD2 aligns across 10 bases. CDR1 is SGHTA and CDR2 is FQGTGA in the germline V gene. V was clipped by 5 bases and J by 4 bases; unmatched bases: 13. The CDR3 runs 17 residues. The chain's CDR3 is CASSPQAGGPPSETQYF. CDR3 in DNA: TGTGCCAGCAGCCCCCAAGCGGGAGGGCCTCCGTCAGAGACCCAGTACTTC. The whole variable domain, filled in from reference TRBV7-3 and TRBJ2-5, reads GAGVSQTPSNKVTEKGKYVELRCDPISGHTALYWYRQSLGQGPEFLIYFQGTGAADDSGLPNDRFFAVRPEGSVSTLKIQRTERGDSAVYLCASSPQAGGPPSETQYFGPGTRLLVL.

The sample holds a few counts of this clonotype. The chain uses TRBV6-5 and TRBJ2-7, with 9 bases identical to TRBD1. CDR3 length: 15 amino acids. CDR1 and CDR2 from the germline V gene are MNHEY and SVGAGI. After removal of 3 bases from V and 4 bases from J, the junction contained 7 bases not matched to a gene. For the CDR3, the DNA is TGTGCCAGCAGTTATGGACAGGGGATGGGGTACGAGCAGTACTTC. This gives the protein CASSYGQGMGYEQYF.

The rearrangement links TRBV7-8 to TRBJ2-2; D possibly corresponds to TRBD1 (6 bases). The CDR3 loop spans 16 amino acids. Germline-derived CDR1 and CDR2 are SGHVS and FQNEAQ. V was clipped by 5 bases and J by 7 bases, with 20 bases between them. The CDR3 nucleotides read TGTGCCAGCAGCATACTGATGGGACAAGCTAACGGGGAGCTGTTTTTT. Encoded protein: CASSILMGQANGELFF.

This clonotype was detected a few times. The chain links TRBV4-3 to TRBJ2-1; D remains ambiguous. Germline V gene sequence: CDR1 LGHNA, CDR2 YSLEER. The CDR3 covers 13 residues. V dropped 1 base and J dropped 6 bases, with 7 bases sitting between them. The CDR3 DNA follows: TGCGCCAGCAGCCAAGCGTACTCCAATGAGCAGTTCTTC. This gives the protein CASSQAYSNEQFF.

This clonotype was seen a few times. V and J are TRBV7-2 and TRBJ2-1; D unresolved. The V end was cut by 3 bases, the J end by 8 bases, with 14 bases between. The germline gives CDR1 SGHTA, CDR2 FQGNSA. There are 14 residues in the CDR3. The CDR3 sequence is CASSFVAASDEQFF. CDR3 bases: TGTGCCAGCAGCTTTGTGGCAGCCTCTGATGAGCAGTTCTTC.

The chain carries TRBV6-2 or TRBV6-3 and TRBJ2-4; TRBD1 is a possible D gene (6 bases). This CDR3 has 12 residues. Trimming took 2 bases from V and 15 from J, leaving 14 bases between them. The germline V gene has CDR1 MNHEY and CDR2 SVGEGT. The DNA of the CDR3 is TGTGCCAGCAGTTACCCACAGGGAGTCTCGTACTTC. The encoded protein is CASSYPQGVSYF.

The chain uses TRBV20-1 and TRBJ2-1, with 8 bases identical to TRBD2. V dropped 6 bases and J dropped 5; count of bases not matched to a gene: 15. Germline CDR1 and CDR2: DFQATT and SNEGSKA (reference sequence). This CDR3 region has 16 residues. The CDR3 reads CSAPGLAGPVNNEQFF. In DNA form, the CDR3 reads TGCAGTGCCCCGGGGCTAGCGGGCCCTGTGAACAATGAGCAGTTCTTC.